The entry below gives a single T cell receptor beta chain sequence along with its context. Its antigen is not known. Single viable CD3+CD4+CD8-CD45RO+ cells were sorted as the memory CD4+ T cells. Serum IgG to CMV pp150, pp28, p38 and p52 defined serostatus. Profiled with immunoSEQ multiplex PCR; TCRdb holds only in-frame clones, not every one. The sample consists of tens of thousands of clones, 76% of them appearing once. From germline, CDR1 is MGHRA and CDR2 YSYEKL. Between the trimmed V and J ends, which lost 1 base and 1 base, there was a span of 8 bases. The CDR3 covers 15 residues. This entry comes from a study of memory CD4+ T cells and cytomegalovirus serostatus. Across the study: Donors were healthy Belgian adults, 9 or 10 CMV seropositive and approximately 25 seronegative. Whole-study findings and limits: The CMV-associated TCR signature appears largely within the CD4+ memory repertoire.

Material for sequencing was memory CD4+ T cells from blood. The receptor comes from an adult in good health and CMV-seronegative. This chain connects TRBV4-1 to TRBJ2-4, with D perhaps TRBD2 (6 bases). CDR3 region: CASSQVGGAKNIQYF. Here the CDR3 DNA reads TGCGCCAGCAGCCAAGTCGGAGGGGCCAAAAACATTCAGTACTTC.